The clone carrying this T cell receptor beta chain appeared many times. Its antigen is undetermined. V lost 1 base, J lost 3 bases, and 16 bases lay in between. Germline CDR1 and CDR2: MNHEY and SMNVEV (reference sequence). CDR3 length: 16 residues. The authors amplified TCR beta CDR3 regions, and they did so from RNA transcripts for repertoire sequencing. HTBI primers served in a first-round RT-PCR, which a second-round multiplex PCR followed. TCRdb itself ran the multiplex PCR reads through MiXCR, one entry per CDR3 protein. The sample gives around 400,000 distinct CDR3 sequences, over 20% of which show up once; around 3% is in the top ten. This record belongs to a study of Graves' ophthalmopathy and Graves' hyperthyroidism. Study results and caveats: Most expanded thyroid clonotypes above 0.001 frequency also appeared in blood. In separating ophthalmopathy from stable hyperthyroidism, a 13-signature model achieved nearly 90% sensitivity and around 80% specificity.

Clinical symptoms, serum thyroxine, TRAb, thyroid ultrasound and orbital computed tomography were relied on for diagnosis. What supplied the PBMCs was more than 7.5 ml of fresh peripheral blood. Sequences were obtained from peripheral blood. The chain joins TRBV27 to TRBJ2-7; weak D call: TRBD2 (6 bases). The source of this sequence is a young woman with stable Graves' hyperthyroidism. The CDR3 sequence is CASSLFGTAVRYEQYF. DNA of the CDR3: TGTGCCAGCAGTTTATTCGGGACTGCGGTGCGCTACGAGCAGTACTTC.